This T cell receptor (beta chain) is from a study of blood T cells in healthy people across ages. This CDR3 region has 13 residues. Germline V gene lookup returns CDR1 MNHEY and CDR2 SMNVEV (reference sequence). A second roughly 6 to 11 cycle PCR used barcoded and J-beta primers. TCRdb fed the 5' RACE reads into MiXCR, producing one record per CDR3 protein. The sample lists under 2 million distinct CDR3 sequences, roughly 32% occurring once. The V call is TRBV27, the J call TRBJ2-4; no reliable D call. Judging by the DNA end, TRBJ2-7 fits better; the J call may be wrong. This clonotype was sampled from a woman aged 25 to 39 in good health. What was sequenced was blood. The CDR3 here is CASSQTPYYEQYF. The CDR3 region has the DNA TGTGCCAGCAGTCAGACCCCATACTACGAGCAGTACTTC.